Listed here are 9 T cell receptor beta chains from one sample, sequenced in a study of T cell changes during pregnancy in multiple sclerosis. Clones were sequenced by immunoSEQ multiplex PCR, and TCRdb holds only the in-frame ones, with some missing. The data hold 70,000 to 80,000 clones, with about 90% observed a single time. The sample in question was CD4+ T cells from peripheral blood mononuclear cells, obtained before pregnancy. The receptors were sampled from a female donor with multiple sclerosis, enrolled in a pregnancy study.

The CDR3 nucleotides read TGTGCCAGCAGTGCCTCTAGCGGGGGAATCATGGATGAGCAGTTCTTC. Its protein is CASSASSGGIMDEQFF. The chain uses TRBV2 and TRBJ2-1, with TRBD2 identical over 10 bases. The germline gives CDR1 SNHLY, CDR2 FYNNEI. V trimming: 4 bases; J trimming: 8 bases; junction bases outside the gene matches: 11. This CDR3 has 16 amino acids.

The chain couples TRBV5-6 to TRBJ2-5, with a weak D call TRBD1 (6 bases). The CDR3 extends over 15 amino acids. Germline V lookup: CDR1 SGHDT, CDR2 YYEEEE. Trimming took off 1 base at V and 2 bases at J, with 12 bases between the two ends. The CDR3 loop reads CASSLIGRGQETQYF. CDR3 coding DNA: TGTGCCAGCAGCTTGATCGGCAGGGGTCAAGAGACCCAGTACTTC.

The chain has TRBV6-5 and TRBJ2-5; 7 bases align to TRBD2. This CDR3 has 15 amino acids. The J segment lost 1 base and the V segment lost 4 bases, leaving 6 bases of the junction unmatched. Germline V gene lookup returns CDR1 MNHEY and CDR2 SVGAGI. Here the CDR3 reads CASSLSGTTQETQYF. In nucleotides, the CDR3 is TGTGCCAGCAGTTTGTCCGGGACTACCCAAGAGACCCAGTACTTC.

CDR3 in DNA: TGTGCCAGCAGCGTAAACTCGAACTACGAGCAGTACTTC. As protein: CASSVNSNYEQYF. The rearrangement joins TRBV9 to TRBJ2-7, with no clear D. The germline V gene has CDR1 SGDLS and CDR2 YYNGEE. This CDR3 is built from 13 residues. V was clipped by 1 base and J by 3 bases, with 8 bases between them.

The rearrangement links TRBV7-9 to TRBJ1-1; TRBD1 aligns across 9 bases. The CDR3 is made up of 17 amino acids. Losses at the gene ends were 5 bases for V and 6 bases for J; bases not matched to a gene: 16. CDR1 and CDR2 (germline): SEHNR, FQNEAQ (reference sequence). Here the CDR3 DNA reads TGTGCCAGCAGCCCACGAAGCTCGACAGGGGGAGGCGCTGAAGCTTTCTTT. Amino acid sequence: CASSPRSSTGGGAEAFF.

The CDR3 nucleotides read TGTGCCAGCAAGCTACGGACTAGCGGGCCATACGAGCAGTACTTC. This encodes CASKLRTSGPYEQYF. The V call is TRBV27, the J call TRBJ2-7, with 11 positions matching TRBD2. The CDR3 totals 15 residues. J lost 4 bases, V lost 7 bases, and 9 bases had no gene match. Germline V CDR1 and CDR2: MNHEY, SMNVEV (reference sequence).

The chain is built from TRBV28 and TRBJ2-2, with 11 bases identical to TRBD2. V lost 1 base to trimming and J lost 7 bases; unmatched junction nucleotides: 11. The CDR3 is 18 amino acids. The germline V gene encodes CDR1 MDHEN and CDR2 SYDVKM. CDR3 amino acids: CASSLSRLAGGLRGELFF. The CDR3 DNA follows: TGTGCCAGCAGTTTATCCCGGTTAGCGGGAGGGCTTCGCGGGGAGCTGTTTTTT.

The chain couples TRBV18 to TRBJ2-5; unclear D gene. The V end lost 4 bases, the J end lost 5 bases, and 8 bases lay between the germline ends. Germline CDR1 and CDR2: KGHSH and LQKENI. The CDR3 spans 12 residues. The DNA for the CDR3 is TGTGCCAGCTCACAGACTGAGGAGACCCAGTACTTC. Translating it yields CASSQTEETQYF.

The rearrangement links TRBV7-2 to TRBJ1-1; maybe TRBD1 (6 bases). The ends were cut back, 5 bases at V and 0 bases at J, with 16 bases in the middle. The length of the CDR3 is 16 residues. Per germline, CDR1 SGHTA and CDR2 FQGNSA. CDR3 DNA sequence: TGTGCCAGCAGCCCCCGGCAAGGGGGGGTGAACACTGAAGCTTTCTTT. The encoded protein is CASSPRQGGVNTEAFF.